This T cell receptor (beta chain) was sequenced in a study of OX40 agonist ivuxolimab in advanced cancers. Study-wide background: An agonistic anti-OX40 (CD134) antibody, ivuxolimab, was used to treat the patients. Enrollees could have had prior anti-PD-1, anti-PD-L1 or anti-CTLA-4 therapy, which 35% to 40% had received.

Sequencing was performed with immunoSEQ multiplex PCR; in TCRdb, only in-frame clones are kept and a portion is missing. The sample includes about 58,000 clones, 75% to 85% of them seen just once. The CDR3 sequence is 14 residues long. Germline CDR1 is SNHLY and CDR2 is FYNNEI. Losses at the gene ends were 2 bases for V and 4 bases for J; bases not matched to a gene: 0. This receptor was obtained from an adult with an advanced solid tumor such as melanoma, head and neck, liver or kidney cancer. Sequences were derived from CD4+ or CD8+ T cells sorted from blood, sampled in a trial of the OX40 agonist ivuxolimab. J is TRBJ2-7 and V is TRBV2, with 12 bases that match TRBD2. CDR3 amino acids: CASSELAGGYEQYF. The CDR3 nucleotides are TGTGCCAGCAGTGAACTAGCGGGGGGGTACGAGCAGTACTTC.